Listed below are T cell receptor beta chains from one sample, sequenced in a study of identical twins. TCRdb processed the 5' RACE reads anew with MiXCR; each CDR3 protein has one entry. The sample contains about 660,000 distinct CDR3 sequences, 8.6% of which appear only once. These same records also appear under a second study, on yellow fever vaccine responses in identical twins.

Sequencing was carried out using PBMCs. The receptors shown here come from a woman between 18 and 29 years old in good health. Each CDR3 is given with its conserved first and last residue. The D gene is left open where the match is weak. Expanded clones get a size class; other rows say once, few or many, or leave the size out.

D gene: -; clone size: -; V gene: TRBV11-2; J gene: TRBJ2-2; CDR3 DNA: TGTGCCAGCAAAACAGGGCCGAACACCGGGGAGCTGTTTTTT; CDR3 protein: CASKTGPNTGELFF
D gene: -; clone size: many; V gene: TRBV6-1; J gene: TRBJ2-1; CDR3 DNA: TGTGCCAGCAGTCGGACGGAGAACAATGAGCAGTTCTTC; CDR3 protein: CASSRTENNEQFF
D gene: TRBD2; clone size: -; V gene: TRBV2; J gene: TRBJ2-7; CDR3 DNA: TGTGCCAGCAGTGAAGGGACTAGCGGGGGGTTCTACGAGCAGTACTTC; CDR3 protein: CASSEGTSGGFYEQYF
D gene: -; clone size: few; V gene: TRBV6-2/TRBV6-3; J gene: TRBJ2-2; CDR3 DNA: TGTGCCAGCAGTGGGGGGCTGCGGGAGAACACCGGGGAGCTGTTTTTT; CDR3 protein: CASSGGLRENTGELFF
D gene: -; clone size: many; V gene: TRBV20-1; J gene: TRBJ1-5; CDR3 DNA: TGCAGTGCTAGACAGGGTCAGCCCCAGCATTTT; CDR3 protein: CSARQGQPQHF
D gene: -; clone size: -; V gene: TRBV5-6; J gene: TRBJ2-2; CDR3 DNA: TGTGCCAGCAGCTTGCTTTTTGCGGGGAACACCGGGGAGCTGTTTTTT; CDR3 protein: CASSLLFAGNTGELFF
D gene: TRBD1; clone size: -; V gene: TRBV19; J gene: TRBJ1-1; CDR3 DNA: TGTGCCAGTAGTATCACAGGGGGCGCGGCAGCTTTCTTT; CDR3 protein: CASSITGGAAAFF
D gene: TRBD1; clone size: -; V gene: TRBV5-6; J gene: TRBJ2-2; CDR3 DNA: TGTGCCAGCAGCTTTCTGCAGGGGGCCCCTTTGAACACCGGGGAGCTGTTTTTT; CDR3 protein: CASSFLQGAPLNTGELFF
D gene: -; clone size: -; V gene: TRBV5-1; J gene: TRBJ2-3; CDR3 DNA: TGCGCCAGCAGCTTGTTGGGGGGGGGGCGAGATACGCAGTATTTT; CDR3 protein: CASSLLGGGRDTQYF
D gene: TRBD2; clone size: few; V gene: TRBV6-2/TRBV6-3; J gene: TRBJ2-1; CDR3 DNA: TGTGCCAGCAGTTACCCCTTTAGACTAGCGGGAGTGGCCAGCTCCTACAATGAGCAGTTCTTC; CDR3 protein: CASSYPFRLAGVASSYNEQFF
D gene: TRBD2; clone size: few; V gene: TRBV20-1; J gene: TRBJ2-2; CDR3 DNA: TGCAGTGCTAGTATCCTAGCGGGAAGGGCCGGGGAGCTGTTTTTT; CDR3 protein: CSASILAGRAGELFF
D gene: TRBD1; clone size: many; V gene: TRBV24-1; J gene: TRBJ2-4; CDR3 DNA: TGTGCCACCAGTGACCATATTAAATCGACAGGGGTTCAGTACTTC; CDR3 protein: CATSDHIKSTGVQYF
D gene: TRBD1; clone size: few; V gene: TRBV6-2/TRBV6-3; J gene: TRBJ2-7; CDR3 DNA: TGTGCCAGCAGTTCGGACAGGGAAAACTACGAGCAGTACTTC; CDR3 protein: CASSSDRENYEQYF
D gene: -; clone size: few; V gene: TRBV11-2; J gene: TRBJ2-6; CDR3 DNA: TGTGCCAGCAGCTTAACGGGGGCCTCCTCTGGGGCCAACGTCCTGACTTTC; CDR3 protein: CASSLTGASSGANVLTF
D gene: TRBD1; clone size: many; V gene: TRBV24-1; J gene: TRBJ2-1; CDR3 DNA: TGTGCCACCAGTGGCCTCCGGGACAGCTACAATGAGCAGTTCTTC; CDR3 protein: CATSGLRDSYNEQFF
D gene: -; clone size: -; V gene: TRBV7-2; J gene: TRBJ2-7; CDR3 DNA: TGTGCCAGCAGCTTTGGGGTGACCCCCTACGAGCAGTACTTC; CDR3 protein: CASSFGVTPYEQYF
D gene: TRBD1; clone size: -; V gene: TRBV20-1; J gene: TRBJ1-5; CDR3 DNA: TGCAGTGCACATAAGACAGGGAGAAGCAATCAGCCCCAGCATTTT; CDR3 protein: CSAHKTGRSNQPQHF
D gene: -; clone size: few; V gene: TRBV2; J gene: TRBJ2-5; CDR3 DNA: TGTGCCAGCAGGAGGATAGAGACCCAGTACTTC; CDR3 protein: CASRRIETQYF
D gene: TRBD2; clone size: few; V gene: TRBV27; J gene: TRBJ2-5; CDR3 DNA: TGTGCCAGCAGCCCTATCCGGACTAGCGGGGTATTGACCCAGTACTTC; CDR3 protein: CASSPIRTSGVLTQYF
D gene: -; clone size: -; V gene: TRBV3-1; J gene: TRBJ2-2; CDR3 DNA: TGTGCCAGCAGCTACACGTGGGGGAACACCGGGGAGCTGTTTTTT; CDR3 protein: CASSYTWGNTGELFF
D gene: -; clone size: few; V gene: TRBV15; J gene: TRBJ1-2; CDR3 DNA: TGTGCCACCAGCAGAGGTTCAGGGCCAGGGACTGGCTACACCTTC; CDR3 protein: CATSRGSGPGTGYTF
D gene: -; clone size: -; V gene: TRBV27; J gene: TRBJ2-3; CDR3 DNA: TGTGCCTCGCGTAGCGGTAGCACAGATACGCAGTATTTT; CDR3 protein: CASRSGSTDTQYF
D gene: -; clone size: -; V gene: TRBV20-1; J gene: TRBJ2-5; CDR3 DNA: TGCAGTGCTAGAGAGGGGGCCGGGGAGACCCAGTACTTC; CDR3 protein: CSAREGAGETQYF
D gene: -; clone size: -; V gene: TRBV7-9; J gene: TRBJ2-3; CDR3 DNA: TGTGCCAGCAGCTTAGGGCAGAATTTAGTAGATACGCAGTATTTT; CDR3 protein: CASSLGQNLVDTQYF
D gene: TRBD2; clone size: few; V gene: TRBV28; J gene: TRBJ2-7; CDR3 DNA: TGTGCCAGCAGCCGACTAGCGGATAGCCCCTACGAGCAGTACTTC; CDR3 protein: CASSRLADSPYEQYF